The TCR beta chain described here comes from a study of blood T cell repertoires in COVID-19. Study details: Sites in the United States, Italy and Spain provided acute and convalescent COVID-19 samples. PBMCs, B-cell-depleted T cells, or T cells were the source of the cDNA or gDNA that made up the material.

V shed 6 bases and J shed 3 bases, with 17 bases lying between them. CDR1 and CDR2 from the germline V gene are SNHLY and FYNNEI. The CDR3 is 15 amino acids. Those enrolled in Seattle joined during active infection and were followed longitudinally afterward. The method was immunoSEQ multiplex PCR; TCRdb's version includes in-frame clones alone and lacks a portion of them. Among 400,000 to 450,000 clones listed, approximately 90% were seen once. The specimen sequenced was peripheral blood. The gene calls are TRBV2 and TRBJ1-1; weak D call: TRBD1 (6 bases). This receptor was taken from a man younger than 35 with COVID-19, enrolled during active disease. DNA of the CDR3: TGTGCCAGCAGGCCAAGGACAGTAGCCTACACTGAAGCTTTCTTT. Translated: CASRPRTVAYTEAFF.